The T cell receptor beta chain described here comes from a study of identical twins. This clonotype has a handful of counts. The CDR3 is 17 amino acids. V shed 4 bases and J 0 bases; nucleotides not matched to a gene: 10. MiXCR was run by TCRdb on the 5' RACE reads, yielding one entry per CDR3 protein. The profile shows hundreds of thousands of distinct CDR3 sequences, 8% to 9% of them singletons. These data were likewise used in another study, on yellow fever vaccine responses in identical twins.

V and J are TRBV12-3 or TRBV12-4 and TRBJ2-3; 7 bases line up with TRBD2. This receptor was taken from a woman aged 18-29 years in good health. Sequenced: PBMCs. In DNA form, the CDR3 reads TGTGCCAGCAGTTCGCGTCTAGCGGAGACTAGCACAGATACGCAGTATTTT. Protein: CASSSRLAETSTDTQYF.